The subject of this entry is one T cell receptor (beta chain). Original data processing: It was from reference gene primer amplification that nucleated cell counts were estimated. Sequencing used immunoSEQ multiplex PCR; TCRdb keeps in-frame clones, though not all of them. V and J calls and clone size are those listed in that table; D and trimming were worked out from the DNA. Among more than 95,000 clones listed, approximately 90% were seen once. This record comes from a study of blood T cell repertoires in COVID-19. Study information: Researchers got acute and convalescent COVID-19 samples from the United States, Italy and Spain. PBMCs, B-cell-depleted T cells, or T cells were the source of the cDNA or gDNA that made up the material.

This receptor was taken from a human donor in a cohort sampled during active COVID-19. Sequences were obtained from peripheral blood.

The CDR3 here is CASSWVPGAIIYGYTF. The CDR3 nucleotides read TGTGCCAGCAGCTGGGTTCCTGGGGCGATCATCTATGGCTACACCTTC. The chain recombines TRBV7-8 with TRBJ1-2, with D perhaps TRBD1 (5 bases). Germline CDR1 and CDR2: SGHVS and FQNEAQ. Trimming shortened V by 4 bases and J by 4 bases, and 19 bases separated the two germline ends. This CDR3 has 16 residues.